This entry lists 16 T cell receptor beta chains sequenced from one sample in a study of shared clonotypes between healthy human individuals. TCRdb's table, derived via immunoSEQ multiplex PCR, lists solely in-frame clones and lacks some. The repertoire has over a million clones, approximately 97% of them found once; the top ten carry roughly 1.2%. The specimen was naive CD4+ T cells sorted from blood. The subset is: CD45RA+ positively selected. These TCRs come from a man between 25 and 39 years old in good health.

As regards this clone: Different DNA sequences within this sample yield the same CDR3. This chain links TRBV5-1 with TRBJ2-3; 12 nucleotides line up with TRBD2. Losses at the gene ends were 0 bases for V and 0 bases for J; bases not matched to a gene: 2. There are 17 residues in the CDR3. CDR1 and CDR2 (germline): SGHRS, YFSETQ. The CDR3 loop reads CASSLAGTSGSTDTQYF. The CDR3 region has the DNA TGCGCCAGCAGCTTGGCGGGGACTAGCGGGAGCACAGATACGCAGTATTTT.

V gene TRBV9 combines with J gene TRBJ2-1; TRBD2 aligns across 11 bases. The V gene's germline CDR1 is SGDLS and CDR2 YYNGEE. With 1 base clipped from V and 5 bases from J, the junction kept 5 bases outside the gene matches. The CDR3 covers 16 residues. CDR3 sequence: CASSVPSGRPDNEQFF. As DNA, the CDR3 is TGTGCCAGCAGCGTACCTAGCGGGAGGCCCGACAATGAGCAGTTCTTC. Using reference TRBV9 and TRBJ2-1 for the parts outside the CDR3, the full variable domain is DSGVTQTPKHLITATGQRVTLRCSPRSGDLSVYWYQQSLDQGLQFLIQYYNGEERAKGNILERFSAQQFPDLHSELNLSSLELGDSALYFCASSVPSGRPDNEQFFGPGTRLTVL.

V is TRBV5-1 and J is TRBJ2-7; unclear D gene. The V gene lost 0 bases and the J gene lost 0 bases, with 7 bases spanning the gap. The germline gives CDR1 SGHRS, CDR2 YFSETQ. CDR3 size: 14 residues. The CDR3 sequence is CASSLDGVSYEQYF. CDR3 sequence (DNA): TGCGCCAGCAGCTTGGATGGAGTCTCCTACGAGCAGTACTTC.

In DNA, the CDR3 is TGCGCCAGCAGCTCACAGGGTGGCCACGAGCAGTACTTC. Protein: CASSSQGGHEQYF. This chain uses TRBV5-1 with TRBJ2-7; D possibly corresponds to TRBD1 (6 bases). V was clipped by 3 bases and J by 5 bases, with 12 bases between them. In germline, CDR1 is SGHRS, CDR2 YFSETQ. This CDR3 is built from 13 residues.

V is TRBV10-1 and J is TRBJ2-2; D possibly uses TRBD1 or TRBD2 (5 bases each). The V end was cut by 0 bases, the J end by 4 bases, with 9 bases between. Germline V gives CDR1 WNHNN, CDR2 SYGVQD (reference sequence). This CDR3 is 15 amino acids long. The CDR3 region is CASSESRAGTGELFF. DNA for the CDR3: TGCGCCAGCAGTGAGTCCAGGGCGGGCACCGGGGAGCTGTTTTTT.

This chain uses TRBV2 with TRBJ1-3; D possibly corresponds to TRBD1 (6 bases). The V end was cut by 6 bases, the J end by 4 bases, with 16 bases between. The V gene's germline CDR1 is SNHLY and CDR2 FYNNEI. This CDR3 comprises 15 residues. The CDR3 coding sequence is TGTGCCAGCAGGAGCCAGGGGTTGGGAGGAAACACCATATATTTT. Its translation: CASRSQGLGGNTIYF.

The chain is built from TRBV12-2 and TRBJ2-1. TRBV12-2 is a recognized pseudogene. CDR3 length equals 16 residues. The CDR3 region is CASRLGTFLGGNEQFF. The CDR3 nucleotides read TGTGCAAGTCGCTTAGGTACGTTTTTGGGCGGCAATGAGCAGTTCTTC.

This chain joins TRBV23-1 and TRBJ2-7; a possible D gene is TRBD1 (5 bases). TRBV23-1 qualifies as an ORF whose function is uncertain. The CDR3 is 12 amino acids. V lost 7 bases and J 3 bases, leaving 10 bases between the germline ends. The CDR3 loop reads CASKVRDYEQYF. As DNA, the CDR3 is TGCGCCAGCAAGGTCAGGGACTACGAGCAGTACTTC.

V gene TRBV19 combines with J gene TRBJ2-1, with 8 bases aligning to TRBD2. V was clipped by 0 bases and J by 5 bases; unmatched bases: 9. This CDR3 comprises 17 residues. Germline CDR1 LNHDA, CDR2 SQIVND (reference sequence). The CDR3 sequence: CASSIDGTRLANNEQFF. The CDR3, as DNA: TGTGCCAGTAGTATAGATGGGACGCGACTAGCGAACAATGAGCAGTTCTTC.

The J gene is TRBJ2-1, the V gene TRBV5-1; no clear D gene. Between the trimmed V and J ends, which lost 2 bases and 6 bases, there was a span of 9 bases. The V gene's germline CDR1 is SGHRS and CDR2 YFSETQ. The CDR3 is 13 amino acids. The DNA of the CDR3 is TGCGCCAGCAGCTTTACCAGTTCCAATGAGCAGTTCTTC. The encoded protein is CASSFTSSNEQFF.

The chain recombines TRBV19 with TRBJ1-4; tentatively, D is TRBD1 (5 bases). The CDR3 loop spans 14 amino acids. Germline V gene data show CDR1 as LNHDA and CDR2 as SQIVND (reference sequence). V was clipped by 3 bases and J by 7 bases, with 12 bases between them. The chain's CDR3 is CASSIGGGAEKLFF. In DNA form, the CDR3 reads TGTGCCAGTAGTATCGGCGGCGGGGCTGAAAAACTGTTTTTT.

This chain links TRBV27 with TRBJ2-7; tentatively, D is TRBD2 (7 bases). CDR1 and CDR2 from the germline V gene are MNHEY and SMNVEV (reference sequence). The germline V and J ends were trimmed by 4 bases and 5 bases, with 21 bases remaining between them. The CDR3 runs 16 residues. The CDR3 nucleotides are TGTGCCAGCAGTTATGGCTCTCGGGGGGCTGCGGACGAGCAGTACTTC. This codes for CASSYGSRGAADEQYF.

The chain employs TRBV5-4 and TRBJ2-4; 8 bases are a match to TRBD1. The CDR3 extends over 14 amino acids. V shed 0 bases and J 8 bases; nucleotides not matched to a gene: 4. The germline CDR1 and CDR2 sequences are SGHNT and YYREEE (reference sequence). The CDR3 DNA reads TGTGCCAGCAGCTTGGGACAGGGGAGAGACATTCAGTACTTC. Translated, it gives CASSLGQGRDIQYF. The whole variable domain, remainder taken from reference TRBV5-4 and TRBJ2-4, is ETGVTQSPTHLIKTRGQQVTLRCSSQSGHNTVSWYQQALGQGPQFIFQYYREEENGRGNFPPRFSGLQFPNYSSELNVNALELDDSALYLCASSLGQGRDIQYFGAGTRLSVL.

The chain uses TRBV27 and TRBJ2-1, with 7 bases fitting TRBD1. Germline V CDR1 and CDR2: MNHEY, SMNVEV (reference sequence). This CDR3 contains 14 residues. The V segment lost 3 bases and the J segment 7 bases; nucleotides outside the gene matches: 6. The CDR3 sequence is CASSFFAGGNEQFF. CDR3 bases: TGTGCCAGCAGTTTTTTTGCAGGGGGTAATGAGCAGTTCTTC.

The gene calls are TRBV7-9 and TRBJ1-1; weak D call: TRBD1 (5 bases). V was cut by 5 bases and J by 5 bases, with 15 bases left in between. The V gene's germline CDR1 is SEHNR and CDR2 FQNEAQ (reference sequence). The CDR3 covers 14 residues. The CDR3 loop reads CASSVDGGGTEAFF. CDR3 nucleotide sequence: TGTGCCAGCAGCGTCGACGGGGGAGGGACTGAAGCTTTCTTT.

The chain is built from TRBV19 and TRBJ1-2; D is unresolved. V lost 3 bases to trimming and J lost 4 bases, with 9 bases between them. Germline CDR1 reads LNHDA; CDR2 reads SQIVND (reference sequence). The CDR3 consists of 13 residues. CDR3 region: CASSIMPGYGYTF. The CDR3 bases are TGTGCCAGTAGTATTATGCCGGGCTATGGCTACACCTTC.